Presented here are 15 T cell receptor beta chains from one specimen sequenced in a study of T-cell reconstitution after alpha-beta-depleted transplantation in children (dated by TCRdb to 2016 to 2017). The library was prepared using PCR. The reads were generated on an Illumina HiSeq 2500. TCR library preparation used molecular barcoding, with unique molecular identifiers applied to normalize quantification of the TCRbeta repertoire. TCRdb passed the public sequencing reads through fastp at Q25 and MiXCR, retaining productive beta sequences. Identical CDR3 proteins give one entry, which carries the most common genes and DNA. The sample yields approximately 500,000 distinct CDR3 sequences; about 10% were counted once. Of the sample, just over 2% is held by the ten largest clones. This specimen's treatment or condition label, per the study, means: allogeneic hematopoietic cell transplantation with graft depleted of TCRalphabeta T cells and CD19 B cells.

Material: PBMCs, obtained before TCRalphabeta/CD19-depleted stem cell transplant. These TCRs come from a child aged 2 to 15 with inherited bone marrow failure, due to receive a stem cell transplant.

This clonotype has ten or more counts. V is TRBV11-2 and J is TRBJ1-2, with TRBD1 matching 8 bases. The CDR3 runs 13 residues. With V trimmed by 4 bases and J by 7 bases, 5 bases remained unmatched. Germline lookup yields CDR1 SGHAT and CDR2 FQNNGV. CDR3 in DNA: TGTGCCAGCAGCTCCGGACAGGGCTCTGGCTACACCTTC. It encodes CASSSGQGSGYTF. Together with reference TRBV11-2 and TRBJ1-2, the CDR3 gives the full variable domain: EAGVAQSPRYKIIEKRQSVAFWCNPISGHATLYWYQQILGQGPKLLIQFQNNGVVDDSQLPKDRFSAERLKGVDSTLKIQPAKLEDSAVYLCASSSGQGSGYTFGSGTRLTVV.

To note about this clonotype: Given a much more abundant clone one base away, this may be a read error. The chain has TRBV12-3 or TRBV12-4 and TRBJ2-1, with D unclear. The V gene lost 5 bases and the J gene lost 8 bases, with 10 bases spanning the gap. This CDR3 is built from 12 residues. The CDR3 nucleotides read TGTGCCAGCAGTCCAACCTATGATGAGCAGTTCTTC. Translation: CASSPTYDEQFF.

In its sample, this clonotype was seen many times. The chain couples TRBV3-1 to TRBJ2-3; 12 positions match TRBD2. The CDR3 is made up of 17 amino acids. Unmatched junction bases numbered 11, after V lost 6 bases and J lost 4 bases. CDR1 and CDR2 from the germline V gene are LGHDT and YNNKEL (reference sequence). For the CDR3, the DNA is TGTGCCAGCAGGCTGTCATTTCGACTAGCGGGAGCAGATACGCAGTATTTT. This gives the protein CASRLSFRLAGADTQYF.

The rearrangement uses TRBV4-1 and TRBJ2-4; D is undetermined. V gave up 1 base and J gave up 0 bases, with 13 bases separating them. The germline CDR1 and CDR2 sequences are MGHRA and YSYEKL. The CDR3 length is 17 residues. CDR3 amino acids: CASSQALTIIAKNIQYF. CDR3 nucleotide sequence: TGCGCCAGCAGCCAAGCGCTGACGATAATAGCCAAAAACATTCAGTACTTC.

This clonotype was observed many times. The V call is TRBV6-2 or TRBV6-3, the J call TRBJ2-7; tentative D call: TRBD1 (5 bases). Germline CDR1 reads MNHEY; CDR2 reads SVGEGT. Trimming removed 10 bases from V and 6 bases from J, with 13 bases in between. The length of the CDR3 is 11 residues. The chain's CDR3 is CAIQDSSEQYF. DNA of the CDR3: TGTGCCATCCAAGACAGCTCCGAGCAGTACTTC.

Regarding this clonotype: A read error may explain this, as a much larger clone is one base away. This sequence joins TRBV19 and TRBJ2-7; weak D call: TRBD1 (6 bases). Deletions cut 4 bases from V and 4 bases from J, with 23 bases between. Germline CDR1 is LNHDA and CDR2 is SQIVND (reference sequence). The CDR3 consists of 17 residues. The CDR3 bases are TGTGCCAGTAGTACAGCGAAGACAGGTTCTGATTTTTACGAGCAGTACTTC. Residues: CASSTAKTGSDFYEQYF.

This clonotype was seen repeatedly, ten times or more. This chain connects TRBV4-2 to TRBJ2-7; D is undetermined. This CDR3 has 13 amino acids. Per germline, CDR1 LGHNA and CDR2 YNFKEQ. The V end lost 0 bases, the J end lost 4 bases, and 7 bases lay between the germline ends. CDR3 coding DNA: TGTGCCAGCAGCCAAGAAACCCCTTACGAGCAGTACTTC. Its protein product is CASSQETPYEQYF.

In this sample, this clonotype turned up a few times. The V call is TRBV5-1, the J call TRBJ2-1; D is uncertain. The CDR3 spans 13 residues. V gave up 0 bases and J gave up 6 bases, with 7 bases separating them. Germline V CDR1 and CDR2: SGHRS, YFSETQ. The CDR3 protein is CASSLAFGNEQFF. The CDR3 nucleotides are TGCGCCAGCAGCTTGGCCTTTGGCAATGAGCAGTTCTTC.

The CDR3 coding sequence is TGTGCCACCAGTGCCACTGCCGGGACTAGCGGATTTAGCTCCTACAATGAGCAGTTCTTC. The encoded protein is CATSATAGTSGFSSYNEQFF. The chain recombines TRBV24-1 with TRBJ2-1; TRBD2 aligns across 11 bases. Germline V gene lookup returns CDR1 KGHDR and CDR2 SFDVKD. The junction had 14 bases not matched to a gene; V was cut back by 5 bases and J by 0 bases. The CDR3 is 20 residues long.

Many counts were recorded for this clonotype. This rearrangement joins TRBV6-9 to TRBJ2-2; D is unclear. The germline V gene has CDR1 MNHGY and CDR2 SVAAGI. Trimming removed 8 bases from V and 3 bases from J, with 13 bases in between. The CDR3 covers 14 residues. The CDR3 coding sequence is TGTGCCAGCCCCTCCCACGGGTACACCGGGGAGCTGTTTTTT. Its translation: CASPSHGYTGELFF.

This clonotype was recorded a few times. The J gene is TRBJ2-5, the V gene TRBV28, with 7 bases identical to TRBD1. This CDR3 is 16 amino acids long. CDR1 is MDHEN, CDR2 SYDVKM, per germline. Trimming cost V 2 bases and J 5 bases; bases outside gene matches: 11. The CDR3 region has the DNA TGTGCCAGCAGTTTAAGTAGGACAGGTCTGTGGGAGACCCAGTACTTC. Translated: CASSLSRTGLWETQYF.

The sample holds many counts of this clonotype. The chain carries TRBV7-6 and TRBJ2-1; TRBD1 might be the D (5 bases). This CDR3 is built from 14 residues. Germline-derived CDR1 and CDR2 are SGHVS and FNYEAQ. V lost 5 bases to trimming and J lost 5 bases, with 13 bases between them. As DNA, the CDR3 is TGTGCCAGCAGCCCGCTAGGGGCCCACAATGAGCAGTTCTTC. Its protein is CASSPLGAHNEQFF.

Ten or more counts support this clonotype. This chain links TRBV6-1 with TRBJ1-1; the D is unclear. Germline V gives CDR1 MNHNS, CDR2 SASEGT. Trimming took 7 bases from V and 1 from J, leaving 10 bases between them. The CDR3 consists of 13 residues. This CDR3 reads CASNPTENTEAFF. CDR3 DNA: TGTGCCAGCAATCCTACAGAGAACACTGAAGCTTTCTTT.

This clonotype was picked up many times. The V call is TRBV7-9, the J call TRBJ2-7; 14 bases are a match to TRBD2. The CDR3 is 15 amino acids. With V trimmed by 5 bases and J by 7 bases, 7 bases remained unmatched. Germline CDR1 is SEHNR and CDR2 is FQNEAQ (reference sequence). DNA of the CDR3: TGTGCCAGCAGCCGGACTAGCGGGGGGCTTAGGGAGCAGTACTTC. It yields the protein CASSRTSGGLREQYF.

The rearrangement joins TRBV12-3 or TRBV12-4 to TRBJ2-5; maybe TRBD2 (5 bases). The V gene lost 1 base and the J gene lost 1 base, with 7 bases spanning the gap. The CDR3 totals 14 residues. The CDR3 is CASSLVRAQETQYF. CDR3 nucleotide sequence: TGTGCCAGCAGTTTAGTGCGGGCCCAAGAGACCCAGTACTTC.